Presented here are 8 T cell receptor beta chains from one specimen sequenced in a study of T cells in localized non-small cell lung cancer. Assay: immunoSEQ multiplex PCR; the TCRdb copy retains only in-frame clones and omits some. This sample yields approximately 40,000 clones, of which 70% to 90% are seen a single time; about 3.5% belongs to the top ten. Specimen: peripheral blood, collected before any cancer treatment. The receptors were sampled from a man aged 18 to 49 with stage I lung adenocarcinoma.

V and J are TRBV7-9 and TRBJ1-2; 7 nucleotides line up with TRBD1. After removal of 5 bases from V and 6 bases from J, the junction contained 6 bases not matched to a gene. Germline CDR1 reads SEHNR; CDR2 reads FQNEAQ (reference sequence). This CDR3 has 13 amino acids. The CDR3 loop reads CASSPRQGHGYTF. The CDR3 nucleotides are TGTGCCAGCAGCCCCCGACAGGGCCATGGCTACACCTTC.

The CDR3 loop is CASSIDRGQTYEQYF. The CDR3 DNA reads as TGTGCCAGTAGTATAGACAGGGGGCAAACCTACGAGCAGTACTTC. The chain links TRBV19 to TRBJ2-7; 8 bases agree with TRBD1. J gave up 2 bases and V 0 bases, and 3 bases lay outside the gene matches. Looked up from germline, CDR1 is LNHDA and CDR2 is SQIVND (reference sequence). This CDR3 comprises 15 residues.

This chain connects TRBV20-1 to TRBJ1-4; TRBD1 is a possible D gene (5 bases). CDR1 and CDR2 (germline): DFQATT, SNEGSKA (reference sequence). The V and J ends lost 3 bases and 13 bases respectively, with 9 bases between them. CDR3 size: 10 residues. CDR3 residues: CSASRDGLFF. As DNA, the CDR3 is TGCAGTGCTAGCAGGGACGGACTGTTTTTT.

In this sample, this clone turned up once. V gene TRBV11-3 combines with J gene TRBJ1-5; 8 bases agree with TRBD1. Germline loops: CDR1 SGHNT, CDR2 YENEEA. Trimming removed 3 bases from V and 4 bases from J; junction bases left unmatched: 11. This CDR3 is built from 17 residues. DNA for the CDR3: TGTGCCAGCAGCTTGAAATGGCAGGACAGGGAAAATCAGCCCCAGCATTTT. Translated: CASSLKWQDRENQPQHF.

In this sample, this clone turned up once. J is TRBJ2-7 and V is TRBV28; 12 bases line up with TRBD1. Germline V gives CDR1 MDHEN, CDR2 SYDVKM. After removal of 5 bases from V and 5 bases from J, the junction contained 7 bases not matched to a gene. The CDR3 totals 15 residues. CDR3 DNA sequence: TGTGCCAGCAGTCCGGGGACAGGGGGCTTGGACGAGCAGTACTTC. Encoded protein: CASSPGTGGLDEQYF.

The chain couples TRBV25-1 to TRBJ1-6, with unresolved D. The CDR3 contains 13 residues. V gave up 1 base and J gave up 9 bases, with 7 bases separating them. In germline, CDR1 is MGHDK, CDR2 SYGVNS. The CDR3 loop reads CASSELAGSPLHF. As DNA, the CDR3 is TGTGCCAGCAGTGAATTAGCGGGTTCACCCCTCCACTTT. The whole variable domain, filled in from reference TRBV25-1 and TRBJ1-6, reads EADIYQTPRYLVIGTGKKITLECSQTMGHDKMYWYQQDPGMELHLIHYSYGVNSTEKGDLSSESTVSRIRTEHFPLTLESARPSHTSQYLCASSELAGSPLHFGNGTRLTVT.

V usage is TRBV11-2 and J usage is TRBJ2-7; unclear D gene. CDR3 size: 13 residues. The germline V and J ends were trimmed by 5 bases and 4 bases, with 12 bases remaining between them. The germline CDR1 and CDR2 sequences are SGHAT and FQNNGV. This CDR3 reads CASSLPLGYEQYF. The CDR3 nucleotides read TGTGCCAGCAGCCTCCCTCTTGGATACGAGCAGTACTTC.

For this clone: Germline is not matched at one junction end, which may reflect a read error. The J gene is TRBJ1-2, the V gene TRBV4-2, with D hard to call. The CDR3 loop spans 18 amino acids. Germline CDR1 is LGHNA and CDR2 is YNFKEQ. The CDR3 DNA reads as TGTGCCAGCAGCCAAGATAGGCTCAGCTGGCAGGCTCTCTATGCCTACACCTTC. As protein: CASSQDRLSWQALYAYTF.